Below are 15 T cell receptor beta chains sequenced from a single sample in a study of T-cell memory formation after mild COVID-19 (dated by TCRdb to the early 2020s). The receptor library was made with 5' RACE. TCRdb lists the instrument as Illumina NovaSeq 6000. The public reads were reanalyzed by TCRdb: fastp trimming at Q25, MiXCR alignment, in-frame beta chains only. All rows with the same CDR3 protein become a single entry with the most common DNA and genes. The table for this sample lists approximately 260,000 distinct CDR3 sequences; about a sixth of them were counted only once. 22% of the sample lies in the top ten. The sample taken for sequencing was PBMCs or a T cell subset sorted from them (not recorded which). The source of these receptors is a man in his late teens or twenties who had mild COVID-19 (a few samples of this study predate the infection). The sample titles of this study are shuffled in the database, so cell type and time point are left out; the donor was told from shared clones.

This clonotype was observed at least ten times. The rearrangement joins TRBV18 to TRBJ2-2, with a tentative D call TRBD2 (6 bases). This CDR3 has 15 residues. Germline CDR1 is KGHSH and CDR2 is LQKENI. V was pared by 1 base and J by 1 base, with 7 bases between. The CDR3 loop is CASSPLRGNTGELFF. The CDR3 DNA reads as TGTGCCAGCTCACCACTGCGGGGGAACACCGGGGAGCTGTTTTTT.

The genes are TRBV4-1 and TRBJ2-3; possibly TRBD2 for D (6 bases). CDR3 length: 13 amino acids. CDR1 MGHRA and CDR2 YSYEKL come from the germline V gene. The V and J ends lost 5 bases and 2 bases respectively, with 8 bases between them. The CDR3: CASSGGNTDTQYF. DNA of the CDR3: TGCGCCAGCAGCGGGGGGAACACAGATACGCAGTATTTT.

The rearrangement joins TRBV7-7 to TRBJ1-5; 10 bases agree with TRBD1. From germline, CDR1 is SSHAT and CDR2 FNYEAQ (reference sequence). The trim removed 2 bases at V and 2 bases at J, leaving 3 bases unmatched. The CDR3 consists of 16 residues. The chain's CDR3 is CASSLQGTGGNQPQHF. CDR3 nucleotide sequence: TGTGCCAGCAGCTTACAGGGGACAGGGGGCAATCAGCCCCAGCATTTT. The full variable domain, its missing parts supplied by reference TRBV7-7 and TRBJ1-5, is GAGVSQSPRYKVTKRGQDVTLRCDPISSHATLYWYQQALGQGPEFLTYFNYEAQPDKSGLPSDRFSAERPEGSISTLTIQRTEQRDSAMYRCASSLQGTGGNQPQHFGDGTRLSIL.

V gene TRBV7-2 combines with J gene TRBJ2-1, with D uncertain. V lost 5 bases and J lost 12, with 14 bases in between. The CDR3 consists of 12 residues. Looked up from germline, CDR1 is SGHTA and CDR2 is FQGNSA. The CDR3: CASSQDARWQFF. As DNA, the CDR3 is TGTGCCAGCAGCCAGGACGCCCGGTGGCAGTTCTTC.

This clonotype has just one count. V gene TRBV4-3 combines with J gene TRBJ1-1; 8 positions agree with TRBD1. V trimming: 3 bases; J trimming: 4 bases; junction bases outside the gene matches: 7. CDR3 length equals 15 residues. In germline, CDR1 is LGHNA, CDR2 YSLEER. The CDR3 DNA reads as TGCGCCAGCAGCCACAGGGGGCAGCTGATCACTGAAGCTTTCTTT. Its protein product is CASSHRGQLITEAFF.

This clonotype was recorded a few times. CDR3 sequence reads: CASSPDRRYGYTF. CDR3 coding DNA: TGTGCCAGCAGCCCCGACAGGCGCTATGGCTACACCTTC. J is TRBJ1-2 and V is TRBV6-6; perhaps TRBD1 as D (6 bases). The germline CDR1 and CDR2 sequences are MNHNY and SVGAGI (reference sequence). The CDR3 length is 13 residues. V was clipped by 6 bases and J by 4 bases, with 12 bases between them.

The CDR3 region is CASSQDWRGNGEKLFF. Here the CDR3 DNA reads TGTGCCAGCAGCCAAGATTGGAGGGGAAACGGAGAAAAACTGTTTTTT. The V and J genes are TRBV4-2 and TRBJ1-4; a possible D gene is TRBD1 (5 bases). The V gene's germline CDR1 is LGHNA and CDR2 YNFKEQ. The V gene lost 0 bases and the J gene lost 8 bases, with 16 bases spanning the gap. CDR3 length equals 16 residues.

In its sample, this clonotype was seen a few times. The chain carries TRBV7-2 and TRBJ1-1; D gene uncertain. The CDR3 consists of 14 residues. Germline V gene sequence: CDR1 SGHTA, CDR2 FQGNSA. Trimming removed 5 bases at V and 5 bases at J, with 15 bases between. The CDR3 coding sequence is TGTGCCAGCAGCCCAGTGTCAGTCAGGACTGAAGCTTTCTTT. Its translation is CASSPVSVRTEAFF.

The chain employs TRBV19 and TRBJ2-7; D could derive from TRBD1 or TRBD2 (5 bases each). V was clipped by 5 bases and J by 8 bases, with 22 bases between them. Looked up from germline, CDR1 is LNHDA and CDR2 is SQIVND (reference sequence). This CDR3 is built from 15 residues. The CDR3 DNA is TGTGCCAGTAGTTCCCTATCGGGACCGATAAGTAAGCAGTACGTC. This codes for CASSSLSGPISKQYV.

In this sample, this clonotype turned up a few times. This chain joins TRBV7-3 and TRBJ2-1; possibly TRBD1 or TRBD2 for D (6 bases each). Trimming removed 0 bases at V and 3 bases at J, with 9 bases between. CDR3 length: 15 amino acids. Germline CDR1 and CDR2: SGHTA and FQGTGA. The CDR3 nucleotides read TGTGCCAGCAGCTTAACCGGGGGCCTCTACAATGAGCAGTTCTTC. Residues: CASSLTGGLYNEQFF.

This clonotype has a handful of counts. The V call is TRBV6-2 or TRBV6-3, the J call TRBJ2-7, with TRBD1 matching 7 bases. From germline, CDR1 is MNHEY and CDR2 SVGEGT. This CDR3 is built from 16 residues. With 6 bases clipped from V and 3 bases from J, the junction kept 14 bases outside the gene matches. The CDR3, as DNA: TGTGCCAGCAGAACCGACAGGGTTGAGGACAACTACGAGCAGTACGTC. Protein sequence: CASRTDRVEDNYEQYV.

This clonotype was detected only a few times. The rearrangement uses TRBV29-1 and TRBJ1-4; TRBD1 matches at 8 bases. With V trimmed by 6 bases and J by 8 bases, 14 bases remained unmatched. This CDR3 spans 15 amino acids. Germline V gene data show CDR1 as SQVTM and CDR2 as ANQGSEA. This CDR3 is CSVQGFDRGGEKLFF. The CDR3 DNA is TGCAGCGTCCAGGGGTTCGACAGGGGAGGGGAAAAACTGTTTTTT.

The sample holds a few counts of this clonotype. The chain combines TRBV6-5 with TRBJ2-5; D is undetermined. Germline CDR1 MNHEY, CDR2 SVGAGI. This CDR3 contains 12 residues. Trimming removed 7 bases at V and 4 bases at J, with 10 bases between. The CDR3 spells CASTSQGETQYF. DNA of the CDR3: TGTGCCAGCACCTCCCAAGGAGAGACCCAGTACTTC.

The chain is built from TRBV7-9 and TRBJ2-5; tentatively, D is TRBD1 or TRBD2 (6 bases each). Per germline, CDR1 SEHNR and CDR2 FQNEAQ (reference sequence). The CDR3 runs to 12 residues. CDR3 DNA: TGTGGATCCGGGGGCGCGGGGGAGACCCAGTACTTC. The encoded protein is CGSGGAGETQYF.

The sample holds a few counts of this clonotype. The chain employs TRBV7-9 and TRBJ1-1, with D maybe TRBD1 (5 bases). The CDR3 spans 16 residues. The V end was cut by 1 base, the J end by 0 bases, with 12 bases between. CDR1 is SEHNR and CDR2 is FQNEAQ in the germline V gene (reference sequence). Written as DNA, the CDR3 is TGTGCCAGCAGCTTAGTCCGAACAGGTGTGAACACTGAAGCTTTCTTT. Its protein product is CASSLVRTGVNTEAFF.